These T cell receptor beta chains were read from a single sample in a study of monozygotic twins with inflammatory bowel disease. Each CDR3 protein gets one entry in TCRdb, which reprocessed the 5' RACE reads and gives no DNA. The sample includes some 440,000 distinct CDR3 sequences. The sample consisted of blood. The receptor source for this set is a human donor with ulcerative colitis or Crohn's disease, or a healthy co-twin of an affected twin (not recorded which). The CDR3 runs from the conserved cysteine through the conserved F or W.

>TRBV3-1|TRBJ2-7
CASSQGTGDLGEQYF
>TRBV29-1|TRBJ2-5
CSVPGWGETQYF
>TRBV20-1|TRBJ1-6
CSASSGQGSYNSPLHF
>TRBV2|TRBJ2-1
CASEENPYNEQFF
>TRBV4-2|TRBJ2-3
CASSPSQSTDTQYF
>TRBV6-1|TRBJ1-3
CASSPDRGPGNTIYF
>TRBV4-2|TRBJ2-3
CASSQDSYLSTSTDTQYF
>TRBV6-5|TRBJ1-2
CASSYERGSYGYTF
>TRBV12-3/TRBV12-4|TRBJ2-7
CASSVASGGAFYEQYF
>TRBV20-1|TRBJ1-1
CSALPGGNTEAFF
>TRBV7-9|TRBJ1-4
CASSSLDGGIEKLFF